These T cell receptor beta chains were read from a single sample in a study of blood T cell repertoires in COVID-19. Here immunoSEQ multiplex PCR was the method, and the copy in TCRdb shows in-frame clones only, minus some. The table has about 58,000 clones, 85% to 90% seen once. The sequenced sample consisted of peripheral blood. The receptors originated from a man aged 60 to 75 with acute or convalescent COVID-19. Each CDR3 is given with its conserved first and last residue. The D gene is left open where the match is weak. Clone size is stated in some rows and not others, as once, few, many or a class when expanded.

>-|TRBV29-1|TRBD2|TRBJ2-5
TGCAGCGTTGAAGGGTGGAGCGGGAGTGATGGGTTCCAAGAGACCCAGTACTTC
CSVEGWSGSDGFQETQYF
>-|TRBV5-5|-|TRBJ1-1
TGTGCCAGCAGCCAGCGGGGGGGGAACACTGAAGCTTTCTTT
CASSQRGGNTEAFF
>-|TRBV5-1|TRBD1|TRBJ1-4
TGCGCCAGCACGGCGTCGGGGACAGGGAAGGAAAAACTGTTTTTT
CASTASGTGKEKLFF
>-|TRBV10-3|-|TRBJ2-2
TGTGCCATCAGGGAGGCCAGGGTCGAAACCGGGGAGCTGTTTTTT
CAIREARVETGELFF
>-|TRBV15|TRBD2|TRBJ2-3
TGTGCCACCAGCAGAGTGGCGGCGGGAGTTAAATCAGATACGCAGTATTTT
CATSRVAAGVKSDTQYF
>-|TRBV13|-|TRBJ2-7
TGTGCCAGCGGGGAGCAACTAGCCGCTACCTACGAGCAGTACTTC
CASGEQLAATYEQYF
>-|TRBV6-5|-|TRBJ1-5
TGTGCCAGCAGGCGAGGGGAGGGGCAGCCCCAGCATTTT
CASRRGEGQPQHF
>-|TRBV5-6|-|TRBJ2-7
TGTGCCAGCAGCTTGTCGACTCCCTACGAGCAGTACTTC
CASSLSTPYEQYF
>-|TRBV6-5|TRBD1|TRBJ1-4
TGTGCCAGCAGTTACGGGACAGGGTCTGAAAAACTGTTTTTT
CASSYGTGSEKLFF
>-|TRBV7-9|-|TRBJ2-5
TGTGCCAGCAGCTTGGACTCTGCGGGGTACCAAGAGACCCAGTACTTC
CASSLDSAGYQETQYF
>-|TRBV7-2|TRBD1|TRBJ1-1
TGTGCCAGCAGCTTAGTACAGGGGCCGTATGAAGCTTTCTTT
CASSLVQGPYEAFF
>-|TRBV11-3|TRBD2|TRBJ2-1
TGTGCCAGCACCCAATGGGCGGGAGGAGGTGGTGAGCAGTTCTTC
CASTQWAGGGGEQFF
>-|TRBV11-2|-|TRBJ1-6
TGTGCCAGCAGCGCCCCCGACAGGCCCCTCCACTTT
CASSAPDRPLHF
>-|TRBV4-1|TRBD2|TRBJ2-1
TGCGCCAGCAGCCAAGATGCTAGCGGGATTCATGAGCAGTTCTTC
CASSQDASGIHEQFF
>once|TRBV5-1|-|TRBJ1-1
TGCGCCAGCAACTCTGGGGAGTACACTGAAGCTTTCTTT
CASNSGEYTEAFF
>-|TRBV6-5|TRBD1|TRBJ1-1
TGTGCCTCAACAGGGGTGGGCACTGAAGCTTTCTTT
CASTGVGTEAFF
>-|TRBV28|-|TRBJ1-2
TGTGCCAGCAGTTCCTACGGGGGAACTAACTATGGCTACACCTTC
CASSSYGGTNYGYTF
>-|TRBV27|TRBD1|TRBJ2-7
TGTGCCAGCAGTCCAAAATCGACAGGGGGTGCTTTCGGCGAGCAGTACTTC
CASSPKSTGGAFGEQYF
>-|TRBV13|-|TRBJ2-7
TGTGCCAGCAGCTTAGGAGGGGGGGTAGGCGAGCAGTACTTC
CASSLGGGVGEQYF
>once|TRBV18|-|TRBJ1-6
TGTGCCAGCTCGGCTAACCCAATCGTAGGGAGCAATTCACCCCTCCACTTT
CASSANPIVGSNSPLHF
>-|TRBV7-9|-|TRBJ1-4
TGTGCCAGCAGCTTAGGAGGCACAACTAATGAAAAACTGTTTTTT
CASSLGGTTNEKLFF
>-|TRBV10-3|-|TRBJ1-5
TGTGCCATCAGTGAGTCGCGGGAGGATCAGCCCCAGCATTTT
CAISESREDQPQHF
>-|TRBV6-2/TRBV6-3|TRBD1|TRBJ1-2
TGTGCCAGCAGTTACCCGGGACAGAACCTTCTTGGCTACACCTTC
CASSYPGQNLLGYTF
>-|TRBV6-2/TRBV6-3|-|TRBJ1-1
TGTGCCAGCAGTTATAGCGGGGCTGAAGCTTTCTTT
CASSYSGAEAFF
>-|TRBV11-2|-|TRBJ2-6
TGTGCCAGCAGCTTAGCGAGGAACTCTGGGGCCAACGTCCTGACTTTC
CASSLARNSGANVLTF
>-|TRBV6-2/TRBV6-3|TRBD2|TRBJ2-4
TGTGCCAGCACCCCCGAGCGGGATCGCCTCAAAAACATTCAGTACTTC
CASTPERDRLKNIQYF
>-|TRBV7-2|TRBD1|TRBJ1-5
TGTGCCAGCAGCCCCGACAGGGCAGCTCAGCCCCAGCATTTT
CASSPDRAAQPQHF
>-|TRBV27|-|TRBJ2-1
TGTGCCAGCGTAGGACTGGTAAATGAGCAGTTCTTC
CASVGLVNEQFF
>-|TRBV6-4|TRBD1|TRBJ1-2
TGTGCCAGCAGCGACCAGGGGGCTGGTGGCTACACCTTC
CASSDQGAGGYTF
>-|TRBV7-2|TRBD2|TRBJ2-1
TGTGCCAGCCATGGACCGGGAGGAGGGTACAATGAGCAGTTCTTC
CASHGPGGGYNEQFF
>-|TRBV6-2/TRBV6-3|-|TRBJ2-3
TGTGCCAGCAGCCGAGGATACACAGATACGCAGTATTTT
CASSRGYTDTQYF
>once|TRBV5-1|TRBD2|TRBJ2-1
TGCGCCAGCAGCTTTATCTCCTCGGGAGGTGAGCAGTTCTTC
CASSFISSGGEQFF
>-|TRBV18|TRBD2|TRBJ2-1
TGTGCCAGCTCACGGGACTACAACAATGAGCAGTTCTTC
CASSRDYNNEQFF
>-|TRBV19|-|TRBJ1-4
TGTGCCACCTCTTATAGTACCAATGAAAAACTGTTTTTT
CATSYSTNEKLFF